This T cell receptor beta chain was documented in a study of OX40 agonist ivuxolimab in advanced cancers. Some clones are missing from TCRdb's copy, which holds only in-frame ones; the method was immunoSEQ multiplex PCR. Of some 41,000 clones in the sample, 90% are singletons; the top ten hold about 6%. This clone was observed a few times. Trimming at V came to 8 bases and at J to 0 bases, leaving 6 bases not matched to a gene. Germline V gives CDR1 SNHLY, CDR2 FYNNEI. The CDR3 sequence is 14 residues long. The chain has TRBV2 and TRBJ2-7; 8 nucleotides agree with TRBD2. This TCR came from an adult with an advanced solid tumor such as melanoma, head and neck, liver or kidney cancer. The specimen was CD4+ or CD8+ T cells sorted from blood, collected in a trial of the OX40 agonist ivuxolimab. The CDR3 spells CASCQRESSYEQYF. In nucleotides, the CDR3 is TGTGCCAGCTGCCAGCGGGAGAGCTCCTACGAGCAGTACTTC.